The next 10 T cell receptor beta chains were all read from a single sample in a study of siplizumab effects on memory and regulatory T cells. The assay was immunoSEQ multiplex PCR, and TCRdb's table has in-frame clones only and misses some. Among 90,000 to 120,000 clones listed, 85% to 95% were seen once. Input material: Tregs sorted from blood. The receptors were gathered from a human donor in good health.

The chain couples TRBV29-1 to TRBJ2-7; D is possibly TRBD2 (6 bases). This CDR3 is built from 13 residues. The germline CDR1 and CDR2 sequences are SQVTM and ANQGSEA. The ends were cut back, 6 bases at V and 6 bases at J, with 18 bases in the middle. CDR3 loop: CSVTHGRGFEQYF. The CDR3 DNA is TGCAGCGTGACACACGGCCGGGGGTTCGAGCAGTACTTC.

The chain joins TRBV7-3 to TRBJ1-2; D is ambiguous. With 1 base removed from V and 4 bases from J, the gap between germline ends came to 13 bases. Germline V gene data show CDR1 as SGHTA and CDR2 as FQGTGA. The CDR3 is 15 residues long. In DNA, the CDR3 is TGTGCCAGCAGCTTAAGGGTGAAGGTTCCCTATGGCTACACCTTC. Amino acid sequence: CASSLRVKVPYGYTF.

The chain is built from TRBV6-1 and TRBJ2-3; D possibly corresponds to TRBD1 (7 bases). Per germline, CDR1 MNHNS and CDR2 SASEGT. There are 13 residues in the CDR3. V lost 8 bases and J lost 5, with 14 bases in between. This CDR3 reads CASARGEVDTQYF. CDR3 in DNA: TGTGCCAGCGCCAGGGGGGAGGTAGATACGCAGTATTTT.

V is TRBV7-8 and J is TRBJ2-7; 7 bases map to TRBD2. The junction had 6 bases not matched to a gene; V was cut back by 2 bases and J by 2 bases. The CDR3 sequence is 15 residues long. CDR1 SGHVS and CDR2 FQNEAQ come from the germline V gene. Written as DNA, the CDR3 is TGTGCCAGCAGCTTACTCGCGGGAGCGGCCTACGAGCAGTACTTC. The encoded protein is CASSLLAGAAYEQYF.

This chain links TRBV28 with TRBJ1-2, with D unclear. There are 13 residues in the CDR3. V was clipped by 6 bases and J by 1 base, with 9 bases between them. Per the germline V gene, CDR1 is MDHEN and CDR2 is SYDVKM. The CDR3 loop is CASRRTDNYGYTF. The CDR3 nucleotides are TGTGCCAGCAGGCGGACCGATAACTATGGCTACACCTTC.

The J gene is TRBJ2-1, the V gene TRBV5-1; D gene ambiguous. Trimming took 0 bases from V and 2 from J, leaving 6 bases between them. The CDR3 totals 14 residues. Per the germline V gene, CDR1 is SGHRS and CDR2 is YFSETQ. The CDR3 region has the DNA TGCGCCAGCAGCTTGGGGGATACCTACAATGAGCAGTTCTTC. Translated, it gives CASSLGDTYNEQFF.

The chain is built from TRBV7-6 and TRBJ1-1; D is undetermined. CDR3 length: 13 residues. Trimming shortened V by 4 bases and J by 8 bases, and 14 bases separated the two germline ends. Germline CDR1 SGHVS, CDR2 FNYEAQ. This chain's CDR3 is CASSYPADGEAFF. The CDR3 region has the DNA TGTGCCAGCAGCTATCCAGCGGACGGAGAAGCTTTCTTT. The whole variable domain, remainder taken from reference TRBV7-6 and TRBJ1-1, is GAGVSQSPRYKVTKRGQDVALRCDPISGHVSLYWYRQALGQGPEFLTYFNYEAQQDKSGLPNDRFSAERPEGSISTLTIQRTEQRDSAMYRCASSYPADGEAFFGQGTRLTVV.

The chain has TRBV6-1 and TRBJ2-7; D not resolved. The CDR3 spans 15 residues. With 4 bases removed from V and 1 base from J, the gap between germline ends came to 14 bases. From germline, CDR1 is MNHNS and CDR2 SASEGT. The CDR3 loop reads CASSVSHTPSYEQYF. In DNA, the CDR3 is TGTGCCAGCAGTGTAAGCCACACACCTTCCTACGAGCAGTACTTC.

This clone has a single count. V usage is TRBV6-6 and J usage is TRBJ2-5; D perhaps matches TRBD2 (5 bases). The germline V gene has CDR1 MNHNY and CDR2 SVGAGI (reference sequence). This CDR3 contains 15 residues. The V end lost 2 bases, the J end lost 1 base, and 11 bases lay between the germline ends. The CDR3 nucleotides read TGTGCCAGCAGTTACAATCGGCGGGTCCAAGAGACCCAGTACTTC. Protein product: CASSYNRRVQETQYF.

This chain connects TRBV5-1 to TRBJ2-1; 11 nucleotides match TRBD2. The germline gives CDR1 SGHRS, CDR2 YFSETQ. The V segment lost 3 bases and the J segment 12 bases; nucleotides outside the gene matches: 8. CDR3 size: 14 residues. The CDR3 loop reads CASSWGISGRVQFF. CDR3 bases: TGCGCCAGCAGCTGGGGGATTAGCGGGAGGGTGCAGTTCTTC.